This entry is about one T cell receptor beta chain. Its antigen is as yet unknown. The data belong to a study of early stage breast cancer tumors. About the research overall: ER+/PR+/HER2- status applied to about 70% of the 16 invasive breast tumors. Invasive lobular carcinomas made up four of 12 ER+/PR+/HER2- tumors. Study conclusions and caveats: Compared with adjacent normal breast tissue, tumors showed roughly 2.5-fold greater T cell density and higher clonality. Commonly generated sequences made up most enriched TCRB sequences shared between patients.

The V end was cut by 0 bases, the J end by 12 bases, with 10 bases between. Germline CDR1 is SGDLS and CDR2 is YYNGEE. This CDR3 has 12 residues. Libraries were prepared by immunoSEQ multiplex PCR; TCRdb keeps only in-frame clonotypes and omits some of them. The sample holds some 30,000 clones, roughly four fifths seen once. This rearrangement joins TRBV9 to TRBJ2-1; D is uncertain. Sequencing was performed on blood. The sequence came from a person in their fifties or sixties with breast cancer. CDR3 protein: CASSVDPTRQFF. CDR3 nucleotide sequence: TGTGCCAGCAGCGTAGACCCTACCCGGCAGTTCTTC.